The 23 T cell receptor beta chains in this list originate from one sample, sequenced in a study of patients and donors after allogeneic stem cell transplantation. Using its own MiXCR run on the RT-PCR reads, TCRdb lists one record per CDR3 protein. This sample yields 190,000 or so distinct CDR3 sequences, of which about 40% are seen a single time; 33% belongs to the top ten. The specimen sequenced was blood, either unsorted or a sorted T cell fraction (not recorded which). These receptor sequences come from a human donor who was either an allogeneic HSCT recipient or a stem cell or donor lymphocyte infusion donor (not recorded which). It is not recorded whose cells these are; they may come from a transplant donor.

V gene TRBV10-2 combines with J gene TRBJ2-2; D remains ambiguous. V was shortened by 4 bases and J by 3 bases, with 9 bases between the two germline ends. The CDR3 has 14 amino acids. The germline V gene has CDR1 WSHSY and CDR2 SAAADI. The CDR3 sequence: CASSGGSYTGELFF. The CDR3 DNA reads as TGCGCCAGCAGTGGGGGTAGCTACACCGGGGAGCTGTTTTTT.

This clonotype was found a few times. The CDR3, as DNA: TGTGCCAGCCTTAAGGGGTTTTCGATGAACACTGAAGCTTTCTTT. Protein product: CASLKGFSMNTEAFF. The V call is TRBV10-3, the J call TRBJ1-1, with D possibly being TRBD1 (5 bases). V dropped 10 bases and J dropped 0 bases, with 18 bases sitting between them. There are 15 residues in the CDR3. CDR1 and CDR2 from the germline V gene are ENHRY and SYGVKD.

The J gene is TRBJ1-4, the V gene TRBV15; TRBD1 agrees at 8 bases. This CDR3 is 15 amino acids long. Germline V CDR1 and CDR2: LNHNV, YYDKDF (reference sequence). The V and J ends lost 1 base and 6 bases, in that order; junction bases with no gene match: 4. The CDR3 spells CATSRVPGQDEKLFF. As DNA, the CDR3 is TGTGCCACCAGCAGAGTCCCGGGACAGGATGAAAAACTGTTTTTT.

The gene calls are TRBV19 and TRBJ2-5, with 7 bases that match TRBD2. Germline loops: CDR1 LNHDA, CDR2 SQIVND (reference sequence). The length of the CDR3 is 15 residues. V lost 7 bases and J lost 5; bases outside the gene matches: 13. CDR3 amino acids: CASTLDAGVGETQYF. The CDR3 DNA reads as TGTGCCAGTACCCTCGACGCGGGAGTCGGGGAGACCCAGTACTTC.

This clonotype was picked up a small number of times. V is TRBV7-2 and J is TRBJ1-2; the D gene is possibly TRBD1 (6 bases). CDR3 length equals 13 residues. Trimming shortened V by 5 bases and J by 6 bases, and 13 bases separated the two germline ends. Germline-derived CDR1 and CDR2 are SGHTA and FQGNSA. The chain's CDR3 is CASSRNREDGYTF. As DNA, the CDR3 is TGTGCCAGCAGCCGGAACAGGGAGGATGGCTACACCTTC.

This clonotype was picked up one time. The chain combines TRBV4-2 with TRBJ2-1; maybe TRBD2 (6 bases). Trimming stripped 4 bases from V and 3 bases from J, with 28 bases between. The germline CDR1 and CDR2 sequences are LGHNA and YNFKEQ. The CDR3 extends over 20 amino acids. CDR3: CASSLNEGTRAEGFYNEQFF. The CDR3 bases are TGTGCCAGCAGCCTTAATGAGGGGACTCGCGCCGAGGGGTTCTACAATGAGCAGTTCTTC.

V gene TRBV5-6 combines with J gene TRBJ1-1, with D perhaps matching TRBD1 (5 bases). Germline V gene sequence: CDR1 SGHDT, CDR2 YYEEEE. This CDR3 is built from 14 residues. Trimming stripped 2 bases from V and 4 bases from J, with 12 bases between. This chain's CDR3 is CASSFWTRGTEAFF. CDR3 sequence (DNA): TGTGCCAGCAGCTTTTGGACGAGGGGCACTGAAGCTTTCTTT.

This chain uses TRBV28 with TRBJ1-2, with D perhaps matching TRBD1 (5 bases). The CDR3 is 13 amino acids. The V gene's germline CDR1 is MDHEN and CDR2 SYDVKM. V lost 8 bases to trimming and J lost 2 bases, with 12 bases between them. The CDR3 here is CASGLRANYGYTF. CDR3 DNA sequence: TGTGCCAGCGGTCTCAGGGCAAACTATGGCTACACCTTC.

The V and J genes are TRBV25-1 and TRBJ1-2; tentatively, D is TRBD1 (5 bases). The length of the CDR3 is 12 residues. Germline loops: CDR1 MGHDK, CDR2 SYGVNS. Trimming took off 6 bases at V and 5 bases at J, with 10 bases between the two ends. The CDR3 is CASRGEGYGYTF. The CDR3, as DNA: TGTGCCAGCAGGGGGGAGGGGTATGGCTACACCTTC.

The genes are TRBV30 and TRBJ1-2; D remains unclear. The CDR3 loop spans 18 amino acids. Looked up from germline, CDR1 is GTSNPN and CDR2 is SVGIG (reference sequence). V was cut by 1 base and J by 1 base, with 22 bases left in between. The CDR3 DNA reads TGTGCCTGGAGTGGAGGCACCGTGACGAGGGCTTATAACTATGGCTACACCTTC. Translated: CAWSGGTVTRAYNYGYTF.

V gene TRBV7-2 combines with J gene TRBJ2-7; the D gene is possibly TRBD2 (5 bases). Trimming took 0 bases from V and 7 from J, leaving 7 bases between them. The CDR3 spans 12 residues. CDR1 and CDR2 from the germline V gene are SGHTA and FQGNSA. CDR3 bases: TGTGCCAGCAGCTTAGCGCCGGGAGAGCAGTACTTC. This encodes CASSLAPGEQYF.

Regarding this clonotype: The junction does not match germline at one end; this may be a read error. V gene TRBV6-6 combines with J gene TRBJ2-2; D not certain. The CDR3 totals 16 residues. Per the germline V gene, CDR1 is MNHNY and CDR2 is SVGAGI (reference sequence). CDR3 nucleotides: TGTGCCAGCAGCTACTCCAATAGGGTGGTCACCGGGGAGCTGTTTTTT. Translated, it gives CASSYSNRVVTGELFF.

This clonotype came up a few times. The chain links TRBV6-5 to TRBJ1-2; 8 bases fit TRBD1. V shed 4 bases, J shed 3 bases, and the junction held 10 bases outside the gene matches. Per the germline V gene, CDR1 is MNHEY and CDR2 is SVGAGI. This CDR3 has 16 residues. This chain's CDR3 is CASSSRRRGRDYGYTF. The CDR3 coding sequence is TGTGCCAGCAGTTCCCGTCGCAGGGGGCGCGACTATGGCTACACCTTC.

The V and J genes are TRBV7-8 and TRBJ2-5; D is undetermined. Trimming shortened V by 1 base and J by 4 bases, and 7 bases separated the two germline ends. Looked up from germline, CDR1 is SGHVS and CDR2 is FQNEAQ. CDR3 length: 13 amino acids. Here the CDR3 reads CASSLGTRETQYF. CDR3 sequence (DNA): TGTGCCAGCAGCTTAGGCACTCGAGAGACCCAGTACTTC.

This clonotype appeared a few times. The V and J genes are TRBV3-1 and TRBJ2-1; weak D call: TRBD2 (6 bases). The CDR3 runs to 17 residues. Per the germline V gene, CDR1 is LGHDT and CDR2 is YNNKEL (reference sequence). Trimming removed 0 bases at V and 7 bases at J, with 19 bases between. Written as DNA, the CDR3 is TGTGCCAGCAGCCAAGAAAGAAGCGGGTTAGCTTGGAATGAGCAGTTCTTC. This translates into CASSQERSGLAWNEQFF.

The chain couples TRBV7-9 to TRBJ1-5, with D perhaps TRBD1 (6 bases). With 4 bases removed from V and 0 bases from J, the gap between germline ends came to 13 bases. The CDR3 spans 16 residues. The germline V gene has CDR1 SEHNR and CDR2 FQNEAQ (reference sequence). In DNA, the CDR3 is TGTGCCAGCAGCTCAAAGACAGGTAATAGCAATCAGCCCCAGCATTTT. Translated, it gives CASSSKTGNSNQPQHF.

The chain employs TRBV15 and TRBJ1-6; D not certain. The V and J ends lost 0 bases and 8 bases respectively, with 14 bases between them. This CDR3 is built from 16 residues. Per germline, CDR1 LNHNV and CDR2 YYDKDF (reference sequence). CDR3 DNA sequence: TGTGCCACCAGCAGAGAGTTGGACGGGAGGTATTCACCCCTCCACTTT. Protein: CATSRELDGRYSPLHF.

The chain has TRBV9 and TRBJ2-1; possibly TRBD2 for D (6 bases). V lost 2 bases and J lost 9, with 15 bases in between. The germline CDR1 and CDR2 sequences are SGDLS and YYNGEE. This CDR3 comprises 14 residues. CDR3 in amino acids: CASSVGGTQGEQFF. CDR3 DNA: TGTGCCAGCAGCGTCGGGGGAACTCAGGGTGAGCAGTTCTTC. Variable domain in full (rest from reference TRBV9 and TRBJ2-1): DSGVTQTPKHLITATGQRVTLRCSPRSGDLSVYWYQQSLDQGLQFLIQYYNGEERAKGNILERFSAQQFPDLHSELNLSSLELGDSALYFCASSVGGTQGEQFFGPGTRLTVL.

The chain links TRBV6-5 to TRBJ1-2; D gene uncertain. Germline CDR1 reads MNHEY; CDR2 reads SVGAGI. The CDR3 is 16 amino acids. Trimming cost V 4 bases and J 4 bases, with 19 bases left between them. CDR3 nucleotide sequence: TGTGCCAGCAGTTTTGTAACGGGCCCTACGTTCTATGGCTACACCTTC. Encoded protein: CASSFVTGPTFYGYTF.

This clonotype was observed a handful of times. This chain connects TRBV2 to TRBJ1-1; D not certain. The CDR3 runs to 15 residues. CDR1 and CDR2 from the germline V gene are SNHLY and FYNNEI. V was pared by 3 bases and J by 1 base, with 12 bases between. Written as DNA, the CDR3 is TGTGCCAGCAGTGACCCCCCGTCCGGGAACACTGAAGCTTTCTTT. It encodes CASSDPPSGNTEAFF.

The chain uses TRBV5-6 and TRBJ1-2; D unclear. The CDR3 length is 15 residues. Germline V gene sequence: CDR1 SGHDT, CDR2 YYEEEE. V was pared by 1 base and J by 3 bases, with 13 bases between. The DNA for the CDR3 is TGTGCCAGCAGCTTGTTGAGCCGGCAGCACTATGGCTACACCTTC. This translates into CASSLLSRQHYGYTF.

The rearrangement links TRBV5-6 to TRBJ2-7, with no clear D. This CDR3 region has 12 residues. V gave up 2 bases and J gave up 4 bases, with 7 bases separating them. Germline V gene data show CDR1 as SGHDT and CDR2 as YYEEEE. For the CDR3, the DNA is TGTGCCAGCAGCTTCCTTCTTTACGAGCAGTACTTC. This codes for CASSFLLYEQYF.

The chain combines TRBV4-3 with TRBJ2-1, with D maybe TRBD2 (5 bases). Deletions cut 1 base from V and 0 bases from J, with 16 bases between. This CDR3 is 18 amino acids long. From germline, CDR1 is LGHNA and CDR2 YSLEER. For the CDR3, the DNA is TGCGCCAGCAGCCAAGGGCCCCCGAGCGGAAGCTCCTACAATGAGCAGTTCTTC. Amino acids: CASSQGPPSGSSYNEQFF.